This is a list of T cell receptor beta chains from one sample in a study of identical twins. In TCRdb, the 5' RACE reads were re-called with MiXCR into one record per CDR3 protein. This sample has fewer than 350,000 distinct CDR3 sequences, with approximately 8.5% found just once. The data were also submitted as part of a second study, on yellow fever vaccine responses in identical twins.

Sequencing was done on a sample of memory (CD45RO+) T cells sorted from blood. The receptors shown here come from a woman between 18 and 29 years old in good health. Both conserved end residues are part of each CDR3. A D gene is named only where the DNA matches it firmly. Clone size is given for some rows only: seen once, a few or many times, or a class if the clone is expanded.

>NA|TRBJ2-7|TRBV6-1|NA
TGTGCCAGCATGGGGTTGAGGACCTACGAGCAGTACTTC
CASMGLRTYEQYF
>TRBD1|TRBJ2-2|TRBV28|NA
TGTGCCAGCAGTTTATTAAGGGCAGGGGGCACCGGGGAGCTGTTTTTT
CASSLLRAGGTGELFF
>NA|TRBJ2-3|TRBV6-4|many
TGTGCCAGGCCAGGGCCCACAGATACGCAGTATTTT
CARPGPTDTQYF
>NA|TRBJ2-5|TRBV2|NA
TGTGCCAGCAGTAGGGGGTTCCAAGAGACCCAGTACTTC
CASSRGFQETQYF
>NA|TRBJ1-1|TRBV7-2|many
TGTGCCAGCAGCTACAGGACAGCTGGGATCACTGAAGCTTTCTTT
CASSYRTAGITEAFF
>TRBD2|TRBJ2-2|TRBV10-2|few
TGCGCCAGCAGTCCGCGGGGGGGCTCCGGGGAGCTGTTTTTT
CASSPRGGSGELFF
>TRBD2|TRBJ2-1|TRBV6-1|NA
TGTGCCAGCATCCGAGCCGGGACTAGCGGGTCGGGTTACAATGAGCAGTTCTTC
CASIRAGTSGSGYNEQFF
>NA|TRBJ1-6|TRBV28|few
TGTGCCAGCAGTTTATCATGGACCTCTTCACCCCTCCACTTT
CASSLSWTSSPLHF
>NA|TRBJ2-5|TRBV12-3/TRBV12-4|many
TGTGCCAGCAGCCGGGACGGCCAAGAGACCCAGTACTTC
CASSRDGQETQYF
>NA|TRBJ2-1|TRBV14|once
TGTGCCAGCAGCCAAGGGAGTCTCAATGAGCAGTTCTTC
CASSQGSLNEQFF
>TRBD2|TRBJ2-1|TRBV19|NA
TGTGCCAGTGTCGGCGGGGGTAACCGTGAGCAGTTCTTC
CASVGGGNREQFF
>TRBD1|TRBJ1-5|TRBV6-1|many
TGTGCCAGCAGCTCGCAGGGGGGACCCTCTATTAGCAATCAGCCCCAGCATTTT
CASSSQGGPSISNQPQHF
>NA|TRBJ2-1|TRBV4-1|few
TGCGCCAGCAGCCAAGTTCCCGGTGCGGCCGTTGAGCAGTTCTTC
CASSQVPGAAVEQFF
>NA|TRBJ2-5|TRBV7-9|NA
TGTGCCAGCAGCACGAGAGCGGAGACCCAGTACTTC
CASSTRAETQYF
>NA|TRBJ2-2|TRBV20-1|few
TGCTGTGCTAGAGATCTCCGGGCCCCGAACACCGGGGAGCTGTTTTTT
CCARDLRAPNTGELFF
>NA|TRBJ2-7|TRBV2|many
TGTGCCAGCAGGTACCGGGACCCCTACGAGCAGTACTTC
CASRYRDPYEQYF
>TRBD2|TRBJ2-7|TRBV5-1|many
TGCGCCAGCAGCTTGGGATCACAGATTTTAGCGGGAGTTTTCTACGAGCAGTACTTC
CASSLGSQILAGVFYEQYF
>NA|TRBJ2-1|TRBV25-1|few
TGTGCCAGCAGTGAACGGGCCCAATGGTCCAGCTCCTACAATGAGCAGTTCTTC
CASSERAQWSSSYNEQFF
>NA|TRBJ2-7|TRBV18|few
TGTGCCAGCTCACCCGGACAAGCTCCCTACGAGCAGTACTTC
CASSPGQAPYEQYF
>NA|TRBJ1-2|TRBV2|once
TGTGCCAGCGTCCGACCTGATACCAACTATGGCTACACCTTC
CASVRPDTNYGYTF
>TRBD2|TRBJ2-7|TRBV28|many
TGTGCCAGCAGTTTCCTCACTAGCGGGGGAAGAGTCTCCGGGGCCTACGAGCAGTACTTC
CASSFLTSGGRVSGAYEQYF
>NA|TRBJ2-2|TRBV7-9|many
TGTGCCAGCAGCCCGACGGCGGGCGGGGAGCTGTTTTTT
CASSPTAGGELFF
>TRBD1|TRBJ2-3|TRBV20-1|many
TGCAGTGCTAGCAGCCGGGACAGGGGAGCAGATACGCAGTATTTT
CSASSRDRGADTQYF
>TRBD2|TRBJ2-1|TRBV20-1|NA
TGCAGTGCTGCTATAGCGGGGGGGCAATACAATGAGCAGTTCTTC
CSAAIAGGQYNEQFF
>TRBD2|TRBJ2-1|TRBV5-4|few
TGTGCCAGCAGCTTGTCGGGGGGAGGACCAAACAATGAGCAGTTCTTC
CASSLSGGGPNNEQFF
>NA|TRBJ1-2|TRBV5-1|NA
TGCGCCAGCAGCTTGGGGGGGGCTAGCTATGGCTACACCTTC
CASSLGGASYGYTF
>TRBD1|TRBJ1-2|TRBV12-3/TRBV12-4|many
TGTGCCAGCAGCCCCGGGACAGGGAATGGCTACACCTTC
CASSPGTGNGYTF
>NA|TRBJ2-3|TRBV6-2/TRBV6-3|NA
TGTGCCAGCACTGGGGGGGCCGGTACAGATACGCAGTATTTT
CASTGGAGTDTQYF
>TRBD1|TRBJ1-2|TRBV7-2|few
TGTGCCAGCAGCTTAGTTAGGACAGGGGTTTATGGCTACACCTTC
CASSLVRTGVYGYTF
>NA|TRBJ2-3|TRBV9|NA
TGTGCCAGCAGCGCCGACTTTAGCGCGGGTGCTCGTCTGGCACAGTATTTT
CASSADFSAGARLAQYF
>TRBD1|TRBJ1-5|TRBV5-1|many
TGCGCCAGCAGCGGGACAGGGGGTCAGCCCCAGCATTTT
CASSGTGGQPQHF
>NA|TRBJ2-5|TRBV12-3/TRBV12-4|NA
TGTGCCAGCAGTTTATTTGGCGGGGAGACCCAGCACTTC
CASSLFGGETQHF